This T cell receptor (beta chain) was captured in a study of blood T cell repertoires in COVID-19. The wider study: The analysed material was cDNA or gDNA that came from T cells, B-cell-depleted T cells, or PBMCs.

The V gene's germline CDR1 is KGHSH and CDR2 LQKENI. Trimming removed 6 bases from V and 6 bases from J, with 14 bases in between. The CDR3 contains 13 residues. Clones were sequenced by immunoSEQ multiplex PCR, and TCRdb holds only the in-frame ones, with some missing. The profile covers 250,000 to 350,000 clones, with 89% appearing a single time and about 12% taken by the ten largest. The gene calls are TRBV18 and TRBJ1-1; possible D gene TRBD1, 6 bases. The TCR was taken from a woman aged 55-69 years with acute or convalescent COVID-19. Material: peripheral blood. CDR3: CASSPWGGAEAFF. The CDR3 bases are TGTGCCAGCTCCCCCTGGGGGGGCGCTGAAGCTTTCTTT.